This T cell receptor beta chain was obtained from a study of shared clonotypes between healthy human individuals. At the level of the study: A couple of female and a few male donors aged 18 to 49 were enrolled. Findings and caveats of the study: Large depth notwithstanding, sorted-subset sequencing proved incomplete by rarefaction. Naive CD4 clonotypes overlapped across a handful of donors at roughly 5.1%.

The CDR3 sequence is 16 residues long. From germline, CDR1 is MNHNY and CDR2 SVGAGI (reference sequence). The V gene end was trimmed by 6 bases and the J gene end by 5 bases; junction bases not matched to a gene: 14. As to this clone: The antigen is not known.

Sorted-subset replicate PCR reactions were performed with about 200 ng DNA, corresponding to tens of thousands of T cell genomes. The protocol was immunoSEQ multiplex PCR, while the TCRdb copy is restricted to in-frame clones and leaves out a portion. The table lists millions of clones, roughly 94% of them singletons. The V call is TRBV6-6, the J call TRBJ1-1, with TRBD1 identical over 8 bases. Sequencing was carried out using naive CD4+ T cells sorted from blood. Subset specified: CD45RA+ positively selected. The receptor was isolated from a man between 18 and 35 years old in good health. CDR3 DNA: TGTGCCAGCAGCCCACCCACCGCCAGGGGGCGGACTGAAGCTTTCTTT. As protein: CASSPPTARGRTEAFF.